A selection of T cell receptor beta chains follows, all from one sample in a study of blood T cell repertoires in COVID-19. Only in-frame clones appear in the TCRdb table, and some are missing; sequencing was by immunoSEQ multiplex PCR. Of about 77,000 clones listed, roughly 78% are singletons. The material sequenced was peripheral blood. All receptors come from a woman aged 70-85 years with acute or convalescent COVID-19. Each CDR3 is given with its conserved first and last residue. A D gene is named only where the DNA matches it firmly. Only some rows state a clone size, as once, few, many or a class for expanded clones.

D	V	J	size	CDR3	DNA
TRBD1	TRBV4-3	TRBJ2-7	-	CASSQDSGTVPYEQYF	TGCGCCAGCAGCCAAGATTCCGGGACAGTTCCCTACGAGCAGTACTTC
-	TRBV12-3/TRBV12-4	TRBJ1-1	-	CASRQNRAEAFF	TGTGCCAGCAGACAAAACAGGGCTGAAGCTTTCTTT
-	TRBV4-3	TRBJ2-5	-	CASSQGAGETQYF	TGCGCCAGCAGCCAAGGTGCGGGGGAGACCCAGTACTTC
TRBD1	TRBV19	TRBJ1-2	-	CASSTGQNYGYTF	TGTGCCAGTAGTACGGGACAGAACTATGGCTACACCTTC
TRBD1	TRBV7-2	TRBJ1-2	-	CASTGTGSNYGYTF	TGTGCCAGCACCGGGACAGGGTCAAACTATGGCTACACCTTC
-	TRBV6-5	TRBJ1-1	-	CASSSDRNTEAFF	TGTGCCAGCAGTTCCGACAGGAACACTGAAGCTTTCTTT
TRBD1	TRBV6-2/TRBV6-3	TRBJ1-1	once	CASSYSKGTGQQTEAFF	TGTGCCAGCAGTTACTCGAAAGGGACAGGGCAACAAACTGAAGCTTTCTTT
-	TRBV5-4	TRBJ1-2	-	CASSHDRSYGYTF	TGTGCCAGCAGCCATGACAGAAGCTATGGCTACACCTTC
TRBD2	TRBV7-2	TRBJ2-1	-	CASSLAGLAGYNEQFF	TGTGCCAGCAGCTTAGCCGGCCTAGCGGGCTACAATGAGCAGTTCTTC
-	TRBV7-3	TRBJ2-1	-	CASSFEGVYNEQFF	TGTGCCAGCAGCTTTGAGGGAGTCTACAATGAGCAGTTCTTC
TRBD1	TRBV6-4	TRBJ2-1	large	CASSDRGLTNEQFF	TGTGCCAGCAGTGATAGGGGGCTAACGAATGAGCAGTTCTTC
-	TRBV6-2/TRBV6-3	TRBJ1-1	-	CASSTSPEGWTRPEAFF	TGTGCCAGCAGTACCTCCCCGGAGGGGTGGACCCGGCCTGAAGCTTTCTTT
TRBD1	TRBV19	TRBJ2-2	-	CASSPRQGGAGELFF	TGTGCCAGTAGTCCCCGACAGGGGGGGGCCGGGGAGCTGTTTTTT
-	TRBV9	TRBJ1-4	-	CASSAKQTTNEKLFF	TGTGCCAGCAGCGCCAAGCAAACAACTAATGAAAAACTGTTTTTT
TRBD1	TRBV4-2	TRBJ1-6	-	CASSQDWTGGYSPLHF	TGTGCCAGCAGCCAAGATTGGACAGGGGGCTATTCACCCCTCCACTTT
-	TRBV5-1	TRBJ2-2	-	CASSLGLVLVSGELFF	TGCGCCAGCAGCTTGGGTCTGGTACTAGTATCCGGGGAGCTGTTTTTT
-	TRBV6-5	TRBJ1-1	-	CASRGTSTEAFF	TGTGCCAGCAGGGGGACTAGCACTGAAGCTTTCTTT
-	TRBV5-1	TRBJ2-5	-	CASSYTGEAGETQYF	TGCGCCAGCAGCTACACTGGTGAGGCGGGAGAGACCCAGTACTTC
TRBD2	TRBV6-6	TRBJ2-3	-	CASSFQLASSTDTQYF	TGTGCCAGCAGTTTCCAACTAGCGTCTAGCACAGATACGCAGTATTTT
-	TRBV5-4	TRBJ1-1	-	CASIVTGGRDTEAFF	TGTGCCAGTATCGTGACGGGGGGTCGGGACACTGAAGCTTTCTTT
TRBD2	TRBV19	TRBJ2-1	-	CASSLATSGGVGSYNEQFF	TGTGCCAGTAGTCTGGCGACTAGCGGGGGGGTTGGGTCCTACAATGAGCAGTTCTTC
-	TRBV5-4	TRBJ1-1	few	CASSFSRTEAFF	TGTGCCAGCAGCTTCTCTAGGACTGAAGCTTTCTTT
TRBD2	TRBV5-4	TRBJ2-3	-	CASSLRGGINTQYF	TGTGCCAGCAGCTTGCGGGGGGGCATAAATACGCAGTATTTT
-	TRBV7-9	TRBJ1-6	-	CASSLGQGVQVF	TGTGCCAGCAGCTTGGGTCAAGGGGTTCAGGTTTTC
TRBD1	TRBV27	TRBJ1-5	-	CASSLSMDRVNQPQHF	TGTGCCAGCAGTTTATCGATGGACAGGGTCAATCAGCCCCAGCATTTT
-	TRBV5-1	TRBJ1-2	-	CASLRGGDEDYGYTF	TGCGCCAGCCTTAGGGGAGGGGACGAGGACTATGGCTACACCTTC
-	TRBV10-3	TRBJ1-2	-	CAISEDRSYGYTF	TGTGCCATCAGTGAGGACAGGAGCTATGGCTACACCTTC
-	TRBV19	TRBJ1-1	few	CASAIVLGVGYTEAFF	TGTGCCAGTGCGATAGTCTTAGGGGTTGGGTACACTGAAGCTTTCTTT
TRBD1	TRBV29-1	TRBJ1-1	-	CSVEPGQGTNTEAFF	TGCAGCGTTGAACCCGGACAGGGTACGAACACTGAAGCTTTCTTT
-	TRBV7-2	TRBJ1-5	-	CASSSQGYSNQPQHF	TGTGCCAGCAGTTCTCAGGGTTATAGCAATCAGCCCCAGCATTTT
TRBD1	TRBV7-3	TRBJ2-1	-	CASSLDRGTHNEQFF	TGTGCCAGCAGCTTGGACAGGGGCACGCACAATGAGCAGTTCTTC
TRBD2	TRBV5-1	TRBJ2-5	-	CASSPATGGSETQYF	TGCGCCAGCAGCCCCGCCACGGGGGGTTCAGAGACCCAGTACTTC